Sequencing of this TCR beta chain was carried out in a study of radiotherapy plus CTLA-4 blockade in lung cancer. Findings and caveats of the study: Blood TCR clones of tumor origin expanded after radiotherapy plus ipilimumab. Early clonal dynamics of blood T cells, together with interferon-beta, were reported as the best response predictor.

It was focal radiation plus CTLA-4 blockade with ipilimumab that patients with chemo-refractory metastatic non-small-cell lung cancer received. TCRdb's table, derived via immunoSEQ multiplex PCR, lists solely in-frame clones and lacks some. This table holds 80,000 to 100,000 clones, 88% found once. There are 14 residues in the CDR3. Deletions cut 4 bases from V and 0 bases from J, with 10 bases between. CDR1 SGHNT and CDR2 YYREEE come from the germline V gene (reference sequence). As for this clone: Its antigen remains unknown.

The starting material was peripheral blood, obtained from a patient treated with radiotherapy plus ipilimumab. The clonotype originates from a human donor with non-small cell lung cancer that progressed on radiotherapy plus ipilimumab. This chain links TRBV5-4 with TRBJ1-1; no firm D call. CDR3 residues: CASSPASLNTEAFF. CDR3 nucleotides: TGTGCCAGCAGCCCGGCCAGCTTGAACACTGAAGCTTTCTTT.